This T cell receptor beta chain came from a study of OX40 agonist ivuxolimab in advanced cancers. Germline V gives CDR1 KGHSH, CDR2 LQKENI. The V end was cut by 4 bases, the J end by 3 bases, with 15 bases between. The CDR3 contains 15 residues. Libraries were prepared by immunoSEQ multiplex PCR; TCRdb keeps only in-frame clonotypes and omits some of them. This repertoire shows tens of thousands of clones, approximately 89% found once; its top ten account for 0.68%. The chain employs TRBV18 and TRBJ1-1, with a weak D call TRBD1 (5 bases). The sequence was obtained from an adult with an advanced solid tumor such as melanoma, head and neck, liver or kidney cancer. The material sequenced was CD4+ or CD8+ T cells sorted from blood, taken in a trial of the OX40 agonist ivuxolimab. CDR3 protein: CASSQTGTVDTEAFF. CDR3 bases: TGTGCCAGCTCACAGACCGGGACGGTCGACACTGAAGCTTTCTTT.